This T cell receptor (beta chain) was documented in a study of blood T cell repertoires in COVID-19. V shed 0 bases, J shed 7 bases, and the junction held 3 bases outside the gene matches. Germline CDR1 MNHNY, CDR2 SVGAGI (reference sequence). The CDR3 is made up of 14 amino acids. In the authors' workflow: From reference gene primer amplification, estimates of nucleated cell counts were derived. Assay: immunoSEQ multiplex PCR; the TCRdb copy retains only in-frame clones and omits some. The V and J calls and the clone size are those of that table, but D and trimming were determined from the DNA. The repertoire includes 150,000 to 200,000 clones, around 77% of them detected once, and roughly 17% sits in the top ten.

Source material: peripheral blood. The sequence came from a man aged 55 to 69 with active or convalescent COVID-19. The J gene is TRBJ1-5, the V gene TRBV6-6; 7 bases line up with TRBD1. The CDR3 spells CASSYSGGEQPQHF. CDR3 DNA: TGTGCCAGCAGTTACTCAGGGGGCGAACAGCCCCAGCATTTT.